The 15 T cell receptor beta chains reported below all come from one sample, sequenced in a study of blood T cell repertoires in COVID-19. Assay: immunoSEQ multiplex PCR; the TCRdb copy retains only in-frame clones and omits some. Of 150,000 to 200,000 clones listed, just under 90% are singletons. Sequencing input: peripheral blood. These receptors were obtained from a woman aged 65 to 85 with COVID-19, enrolled during active disease.

The V and J genes are TRBV7-8 and TRBJ2-3; possible D gene TRBD1, 5 bases. The V end lost 4 bases, the J end lost 0 bases, and 11 bases lay between the germline ends. Germline V gives CDR1 SGHVS, CDR2 FQNEAQ. This CDR3 has 15 residues. The CDR3 region is CASSSDRTSTDTQYF. CDR3 nucleotide sequence: TGTGCCAGCAGCTCCGACAGAACTAGCACAGATACGCAGTATTTT.

V gene TRBV19 combines with J gene TRBJ2-3, with D unresolved. Germline assignment: CDR1 LNHDA and CDR2 SQIVND (reference sequence). Trimming took off 5 bases at V and 3 bases at J, with 12 bases between the two ends. This CDR3 is 14 amino acids long. CDR3 DNA: TGTGCCAGTAGTCACCGTATCGGGACAGATACGCAGTATTTT. Translated, it gives CASSHRIGTDTQYF. Together with reference TRBV19 and TRBJ2-3, the CDR3 gives the full variable domain: DGGITQSPKYLFRKEGQNVTLSCEQNLNHDAMYWYRQDPGQGLRLIYYSQIVNDFQKGDIAEGYSVSREKKESFPLTVTSAQKNPTAFYLCASSHRIGTDTQYFGPGTRLTVL.

This clone has only a few counts. This chain joins TRBV30 and TRBJ1-6, with a tentative D call TRBD1 (5 bases). Trimming took off 3 bases at V and 10 bases at J, with 19 bases between the two ends. The CDR3 runs to 15 residues. CDR1 is GTSNPN, CDR2 SVGIG, per germline (reference sequence). The CDR3 bases are TGTGCCTGGAGGAAGGATGTAGGGGTCGGCTCACCCCTCCACTTT. Its protein product is CAWRKDVGVGSPLHF.

This clone turned up a few times. J is TRBJ1-3 and V is TRBV6-5, with D possibly being TRBD1 (6 bases). Germline CDR1 is MNHEY and CDR2 is SVGAGI. This CDR3 comprises 15 residues. Trimming pared 8 bases from V and 0 bases from J, leaving 14 bases between. CDR3 amino acids: CASRGQLSSGNTIYF. As DNA, the CDR3 is TGTGCCAGCCGAGGACAGTTGAGCTCTGGAAACACCATATATTTT.

This chain uses TRBV3-1 (or the pseudogene TRBV3-2) with TRBJ1-3; no firm D call. The CDR3 is made up of 14 amino acids. Per germline, CDR1 LGHDT and CDR2 YNNKEL (reference sequence). V gave up 5 bases and J gave up 0 bases, with 8 bases separating them. CDR3 residues: CASSLQSSGNTIYF. In DNA form, the CDR3 reads TGTGCCAGCAGCTTACAGAGCTCTGGAAACACCATATATTTT.

V and J are TRBV6-5 and TRBJ1-6; 7 bases line up with TRBD1. The germline V gene encodes CDR1 MNHEY and CDR2 SVGAGI. CDR3 size: 15 residues. J was trimmed by 7 bases and V by 0 bases; bases with no gene match: 3. CDR3 nucleotide sequence: TGTGCCAGCAGTTACTCCGGGGGACAGAATTCACCCCTCCACTTT. It translates to CASSYSGGQNSPLHF.

The rearrangement links TRBV6-1 to TRBJ2-7; D not resolved. This CDR3 is built from 14 residues. The germline V gene encodes CDR1 MNHNS and CDR2 SASEGT. V was trimmed by 1 base and J by 4 bases, leaving 11 bases between them. The CDR3 coding sequence is TGTGCCAGCAGTGAAGAGAGACTGACTTACGAGCAGTACTTC. Protein sequence: CASSEERLTYEQYF.

The chain employs TRBV6-2 or TRBV6-3 and TRBJ1-1; 9 bases fit TRBD1. The CDR3 is 16 amino acids. After removal of 2 bases from V and 5 bases from J, the junction contained 9 bases not matched to a gene. Germline V gene data show CDR1 as MNHEY and CDR2 as SVGEGT. The DNA for the CDR3 is TGTGCCAGCAGTTACAGGACCGGGACAGGGTGGACTGAAGCTTTCTTT. This translates into CASSYRTGTGWTEAFF.

This clone turned up a few times. The CDR3 region is CASRYRNTGELFF. The CDR3 region has the DNA TGCGCCAGCCGCTACAGGAACACCGGGGAGCTGTTTTTT. The rearrangement uses TRBV5-1 and TRBJ2-2; D not certain. The CDR3 sequence is 13 residues long. The V end lost 7 bases, the J end lost 1 base, and 8 bases lay between the germline ends. CDR1 SGHRS and CDR2 YFSETQ come from the germline V gene.

The chain is built from TRBV5-6 and TRBJ2-2; perhaps TRBD1 as D (6 bases). The V end lost 5 bases, the J end lost 2 bases, and 13 bases lay between the germline ends. This CDR3 is built from 15 residues. The germline gives CDR1 SGHDT, CDR2 YYEEEE. CDR3 DNA sequence: TGTGCCAGCAGTCCCGGGACACGAAACACCGGGGAGCTGTTTTTT. Residues: CASSPGTRNTGELFF.

The CDR3 DNA follows: TGTGCCAGCAGGGAACCCAGGGGGCGCGGGGGCTACACCTTC. As protein: CASREPRGRGGYTF. This rearrangement joins TRBV2 to TRBJ1-2; TRBD1 agrees at 8 bases. There are 14 residues in the CDR3. Germline assignment: CDR1 SNHLY and CDR2 FYNNEI. J gave up 8 bases and V 6 bases, and 11 bases lay outside the gene matches.

V usage is TRBV9 and J usage is TRBJ2-7; 9 positions agree with TRBD1. From germline, CDR1 is SGDLS and CDR2 YYNGEE. V shed 4 bases, J shed 4 bases, and the junction held 6 bases outside the gene matches. The CDR3 sequence is 14 residues long. This CDR3 reads CASSLTGGIYEQYF. DNA for the CDR3: TGTGCCAGCAGCCTTACAGGGGGCATTTACGAGCAGTACTTC.

The CDR3 loop is CASSLFPSGSQYEQYF. The CDR3 DNA is TGTGCCAGCAGCTTGTTTCCTAGCGGGAGCCAGTACGAGCAGTACTTC. The V call is TRBV5-6, the J call TRBJ2-7; TRBD2 matches 10 bases. The CDR3 contains 16 residues. Trimming at V came to 1 base and at J to 4 bases, leaving 8 bases not matched to a gene. Germline V gene lookup returns CDR1 SGHDT and CDR2 YYEEEE.

The V call is TRBV19, the J call TRBJ1-5; D call uncertain. The V gene's germline CDR1 is LNHDA and CDR2 SQIVND (reference sequence). The CDR3 extends over 14 amino acids. V was trimmed by 7 bases and J by 6 bases, leaving 16 bases between them. The CDR3 DNA reads as TGTGCCAGTATTCCCCGGGGTCACTCTCAGCCCCAGCATTTT. Translation: CASIPRGHSQPQHF.

V and J are TRBV5-8 and TRBJ1-6; D not resolved. The CDR3 consists of 17 residues. Trimming removed 2 bases at V and 5 bases at J, with 17 bases between. CDR1 and CDR2 from the germline V gene are SGHTS and YDEGEE. The CDR3 DNA sequence: TGTGCCAGCAGCTTTAAGCGGTCAACCTTTGATAATTCACCCCTCCACTTT. Protein: CASSFKRSTFDNSPLHF. The full variable domain, its missing parts supplied by reference TRBV5-8 and TRBJ1-6, is EAGVTQSPTHLIKTRGQQATLRCSPISGHTSVYWYQQALGLGLQFLLWYDEGEERNRGNFPPRFSGRQFPNYSSELNVNALELEDSALYLCASSFKRSTFDNSPLHFGNGTRLTVT.